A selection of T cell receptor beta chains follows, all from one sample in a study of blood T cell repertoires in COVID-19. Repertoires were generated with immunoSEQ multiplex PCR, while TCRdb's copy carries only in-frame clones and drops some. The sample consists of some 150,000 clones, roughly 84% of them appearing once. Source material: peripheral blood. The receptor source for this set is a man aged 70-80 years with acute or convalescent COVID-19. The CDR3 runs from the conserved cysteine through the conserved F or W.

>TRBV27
CASRPDGEWSYEQYF
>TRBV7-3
CASSLQGSDTQYF
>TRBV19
CASSIAGFEGGNTIYF
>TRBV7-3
CASSPDRNYGYTF
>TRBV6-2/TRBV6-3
CASSPGPLGLFF
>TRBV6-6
CASNYPPARGALVSSTDTQYF
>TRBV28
CASSLSSAQTQETQYF
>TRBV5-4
CASSDRTSGNTIYF
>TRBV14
CASSQARGVPYEQYF
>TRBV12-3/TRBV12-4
CASRAGGYGYTF
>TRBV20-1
CSASWWSSYNEQFF
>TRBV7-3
CASSFRPGGLGNEQFF
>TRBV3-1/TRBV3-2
CASSQDAGFDQPQHF
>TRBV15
CATSREPHLAGLTDTQYF
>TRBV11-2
CASSFTDNEKLFF
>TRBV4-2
CASMGATSDTDTQYF
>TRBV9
CASSVTSGPISTDTQYF
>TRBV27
CASGLAGVPTGELFF
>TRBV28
CASSYSQTGRNEQYF
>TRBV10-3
CAIRSTGGVLYNEQFF
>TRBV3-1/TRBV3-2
CASSQLAGGGTDTQYF
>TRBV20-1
CSASVGRDPVNEQYF
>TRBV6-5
CASSYSLGSSYEQYF
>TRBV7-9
CASSLGRLTVPGNTIYF
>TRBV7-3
CASSFTGGNTEAFF